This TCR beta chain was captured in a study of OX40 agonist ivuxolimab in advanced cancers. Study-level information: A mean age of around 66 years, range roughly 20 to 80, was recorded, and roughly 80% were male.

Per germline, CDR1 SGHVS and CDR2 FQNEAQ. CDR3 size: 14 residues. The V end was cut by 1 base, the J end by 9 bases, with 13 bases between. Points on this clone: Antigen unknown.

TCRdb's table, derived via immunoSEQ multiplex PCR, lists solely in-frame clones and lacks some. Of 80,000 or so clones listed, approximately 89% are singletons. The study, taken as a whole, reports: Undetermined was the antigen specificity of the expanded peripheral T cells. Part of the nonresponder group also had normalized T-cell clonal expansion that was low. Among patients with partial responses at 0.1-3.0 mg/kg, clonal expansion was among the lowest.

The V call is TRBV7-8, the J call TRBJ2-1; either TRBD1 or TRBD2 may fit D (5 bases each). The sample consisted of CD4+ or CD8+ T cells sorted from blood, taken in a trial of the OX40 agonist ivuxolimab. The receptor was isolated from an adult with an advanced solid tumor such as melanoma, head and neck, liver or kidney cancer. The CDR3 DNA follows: TGTGCCAGCAGCTTAGGAGGGACGACAAGTGAGCAGTTCTTC. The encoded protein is CASSLGGTTSEQFF. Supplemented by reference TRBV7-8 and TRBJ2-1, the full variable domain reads GAGVSQSPRYKVAKRGQDVALRCDPISGHVSLFWYQQALGQGPEFLTYFQNEAQLDKSGLPSDRFFAERPEGSVSTLKIQRTQQEDSAVYLCASSLGGTTSEQFFGPGTRLTVL.